These T cell receptor beta chains were read from a single sample in a study of T cell responses to AZD1222 COVID-19 vaccine. TCRdb keeps only in-frame clones here, not all; method: immunoSEQ multiplex PCR. The sample yields 95,000 to 130,000 clones, 88% seen once. The sequences come from peripheral blood, collected on day 0 of AZD1222 vaccination. These receptors were taken from an adult in good health. CDR3s include the opening cysteine and the closing phenylalanine or tryptophan.

j_call,v_call,cdr3_aa
TRBJ2-7,TRBV20-1,CSASNPPRPYEQYF
TRBJ1-3,TRBV2,CASTRDRVGGNTIYF
TRBJ2-5,TRBV4-3,CASSQERPRLAGVMGETQYF
TRBJ1-1,TRBV19,CASSIGPERPTEAFF
TRBJ1-2,TRBV6-5,CASSLQGGYDGYTF
TRBJ1-1,TRBV15,CATSRDQETQGFF
TRBJ2-7,TRBV27,CASSSRLAGGSYEQYF
TRBJ2-2,TRBV28,CASRGGGSPGELFF
TRBJ2-3,TRBV5-1,CASSLDGQGSDTQYF
TRBJ2-5,TRBV18,CASSPPWAQETQYF
TRBJ1-1,TRBV7-3,CASSSDRNTEAFF
TRBJ1-2,TRBV4-2,CASSQDRGSPDMGIYGYTF
TRBJ1-3,TRBV6-4,CATHGTSGNTIYF